The 17 T cell receptor beta chains below were found in one sample sequenced in a study of Ad26.COV2.S vaccination and SARS-CoV-2 variants. This table comes from immunoSEQ multiplex PCR, and its TCRdb copy is limited to in-frame clones, with some not included. Of 350,000 to 550,000 clones in the sample, roughly 89% were seen once. The treatment: roughly 20 received Ad26.COV2.S at low or high dose, single or two shots; roughly 5 received placebo; per-sample allocation not given. After the first vaccine or placebo injection, samples were drawn on day 63. Source: peripheral blood, taken in a trial of Ad26.COV2.S vaccine versus placebo. Receptors were obtained from a person aged 18-65 years who received the Ad26.COV2.S COVID-19 vaccine or a placebo.

This clone has just one count. CDR3 nucleotides: TGTGCCAGCAGCTTAGGGTGGGTAAGGGCGAATCAGCCCCAGCATTTT. This encodes CASSLGWVRANQPQHF. The V and J genes are TRBV7-8 and TRBJ1-5; no clear D. Germline V gene data show CDR1 as SGHVS and CDR2 as FQNEAQ. The V gene lost 1 base and the J gene lost 4 bases, with 14 bases spanning the gap. The CDR3 extends over 16 amino acids. Full variable domain (outside the CDR3, taken from reference TRBV7-8 and TRBJ1-5): GAGVSQSPRYKVAKRGQDVALRCDPISGHVSLFWYQQALGQGPEFLTYFQNEAQLDKSGLPSDRFFAERPEGSVSTLKIQRTQQEDSAVYLCASSLGWVRANQPQHFGDGTRLSIL.

The gene calls are TRBV2 and TRBJ2-1; 7 bases fit TRBD1. Germline lookup yields CDR1 SNHLY and CDR2 FYNNEI. Losses at the gene ends were 6 bases for V and 7 bases for J; bases not matched to a gene: 3. This CDR3 has 12 amino acids. For the CDR3, the DNA is TGTGCCAGCAGCGCGACAGGGAATGAGCAGTTCTTC. Translation gives CASSATGNEQFF. The complete variable domain, with remaining parts taken from reference TRBV2 and TRBJ2-1, reads EPEVTQTPSHQVTQMGQEVILRCVPISNHLYFYWYRQILGQKVEFLVSFYNNEISEKSEIFDDQFSVERPDGSNFTLKIRSTKLEDSAMYFCASSATGNEQFFGPGTRLTVL.

There are a few counts of this clone. The genes are TRBV11-3 and TRBJ2-1; maybe TRBD2 (6 bases). V was pared by 4 bases and J by 8 bases, with 24 bases between. CDR1 and CDR2 (germline): SGHNT, YENEEA. This CDR3 region has 17 residues. DNA of the CDR3: TGTGCCAGCAGCTCAACCTCGGGACTCGGAGTGGGGGATGAGCAGTTCTTC. Its translation is CASSSTSGLGVGDEQFF.

The chain links TRBV24-1 to TRBJ1-2; D might be TRBD1 (5 bases). CDR3 length equals 15 residues. CDR1 is KGHDR, CDR2 SFDVKD, per germline. With 3 bases removed from V and 4 bases from J, the gap between germline ends came to 14 bases. The CDR3 loop reads CATSDAGDSFYGYTF. CDR3 DNA: TGTGCCACCAGTGATGCCGGCGACAGCTTCTATGGCTACACCTTC.

The chain joins TRBV19 to TRBJ2-3; D remains ambiguous. V was clipped by 6 bases and J by 0 bases, with 10 bases between them. The germline V gene has CDR1 LNHDA and CDR2 SQIVND (reference sequence). There are 14 residues in the CDR3. The CDR3 coding sequence is TGTGCCAGTAGACCCAGTGGCAGCACAGATACGCAGTATTTT. Encoded protein: CASRPSGSTDTQYF.

This chain links TRBV2 with TRBJ1-2; D might be TRBD1 (5 bases). The CDR3 has 14 amino acids. Trimming took 6 bases from V and 4 from J, leaving 15 bases between them. Looked up from germline, CDR1 is SNHLY and CDR2 is FYNNEI. DNA of the CDR3: TGTGCCAGCAGGGGAGACAGATACGCCTATGGCTACACCTTC. The encoded protein is CASRGDRYAYGYTF. Full variable domain (remainder filled in from reference TRBV2 and TRBJ1-2): EPEVTQTPSHQVTQMGQEVILRCVPISNHLYFYWYRQILGQKVEFLVSFYNNEISEKSEIFDDQFSVERPDGSNFTLKIRSTKLEDSAMYFCASRGDRYAYGYTFGSGTRLTVV.

The chain is built from TRBV29-1 and TRBJ1-4; D uncertain. The CDR3 extends over 12 amino acids. V shed 4 bases and J shed 7 bases, with 10 bases lying between them. Germline loops: CDR1 SQVTM, CDR2 ANQGSEA. The CDR3 spells CSVVGSGEKLFF. The CDR3 DNA reads as TGCAGCGTTGTAGGGTCTGGTGAAAAACTGTTTTTT. The variable domain in full, with the rest retrieved from reference TRBV29-1 and TRBJ1-4, is SAVISQKPSRDICQRGTSLTIQCQVDSQVTMMFWYRQQPGQSLTLIATANQGSEATYESGFVIDKFPISRPNLTFSTLTVSNMSPEDSSIYLCSVVGSGEKLFFGSGTQLSVL.

The chain has TRBV7-3 and TRBJ2-2; D is perhaps TRBD2 (5 bases). CDR1 and CDR2 (germline): SGHTA, FQGTGA. Trimming pared 1 base from V and 1 base from J, leaving 10 bases between. The CDR3 has 16 amino acids. The CDR3 here is CASSLRRAVNTGELFF. CDR3 in DNA: TGTGCCAGCAGCTTAAGGCGGGCGGTGAACACCGGGGAGCTGTTTTTT.

Only one count was recorded for this clone. The V call is TRBV5-1, the J call TRBJ1-5, with 8 bases aligning to TRBD1. V shed 4 bases, J shed 9 bases, and the junction held 9 bases outside the gene matches. CDR1 is SGHRS, CDR2 YFSETQ, per germline. The CDR3 has 14 residues. CDR3 residues: CASSQGDRGTPQHF. In nucleotides, the CDR3 is TGCGCCAGCAGCCAAGGTGACAGGGGCACGCCCCAGCATTTT.

V is TRBV28 and J is TRBJ2-7, with D perhaps TRBD1 or TRBD2 (7 bases each). CDR3 length: 14 residues. The germline CDR1 and CDR2 sequences are MDHEN and SYDVKM. V was trimmed by 4 bases and J by 7 bases, leaving 17 bases between them. The CDR3 DNA reads as TGTGCCAGCAGTTCAGGGGGGGGATCGGGTGAGCAGTACTTC. It is translated as CASSSGGGSGEQYF.

In the case of this clone: The sample carries other DNA sequences with the same CDR3. The genes are TRBV5-1 and TRBJ2-5; D is uncertain. CDR3 length: 13 amino acids. Germline-derived CDR1 and CDR2 are SGHRS and YFSETQ. V was trimmed by 0 bases and J by 2 bases, leaving 5 bases between them. CDR3 nucleotides: TGCGCCAGCAGCTTGGGCACTCAAGAGACCCAGTACTTC. It encodes CASSLGTQETQYF.

V gene TRBV5-6 combines with J gene TRBJ2-3; D is uncertain. V was pared by 6 bases and J by 5 bases, with 16 bases between. Germline CDR1 and CDR2: SGHDT and YYEEEE. This CDR3 comprises 14 residues. CDR3 bases: TGTGCCAGCACCTCTCCGGTTGAGGAAGATACGCAGTATTTT. Its translation: CASTSPVEEDTQYF.

J is TRBJ1-1 and V is TRBV9; TRBD1 is a possible D gene (5 bases). The V end lost 4 bases, the J end lost 6 bases, and 10 bases lay between the germline ends. This CDR3 is built from 12 residues. Germline V lookup: CDR1 SGDLS, CDR2 YYNGEE. CDR3: CASSPGVAEAFF. The DNA for the CDR3 is TGTGCCAGCAGCCCGGGGGTTGCTGAAGCTTTCTTT.

This chain uses TRBV19 with TRBJ1-2, with 9 bases aligning to TRBD1. CDR3 length equals 13 residues. Germline V gene data show CDR1 as LNHDA and CDR2 as SQIVND (reference sequence). V was pared by 6 bases and J by 1 base, with 0 bases of the junction left unmatched. CDR3 in DNA: TGTGCCAGTAGGGACAGGGGTAACTATGGCTACACCTTC. Translating it yields CASRDRGNYGYTF.

The CDR3 coding sequence is TGCGCCAGCAGCTCGACAGGGGACTCTGGAAACACCATATATTTT. This translates into CASSSTGDSGNTIYF. V usage is TRBV5-1 and J usage is TRBJ1-3; 8 bases match TRBD1. This CDR3 has 15 amino acids. Trimming removed 3 bases from V and 0 bases from J; junction bases left unmatched: 2. CDR1 and CDR2 from the germline V gene are SGHRS and YFSETQ.

This sequence joins TRBV20-1 and TRBJ2-1, with D maybe TRBD2 (5 bases). Deletions cut 3 bases from V and 12 bases from J, with 12 bases between. CDR1 DFQATT and CDR2 SNEGSKA come from the germline V gene (reference sequence). The CDR3 has 11 amino acids. The CDR3 nucleotides are TGCAGTGCTAGGACACCTCGGGGGCAGTTCTTC. The encoded protein is CSARTPRGQFF.

This clone is a singleton in its sample. The chain joins TRBV29-1 to TRBJ1-1, with 8 bases aligning to TRBD1. With V trimmed by 6 bases and J by 3 bases, 15 bases remained unmatched. The germline V gene has CDR1 SQVTM and CDR2 ANQGSEA. The CDR3 loop spans 16 amino acids. The CDR3 reads CSVATSQNRGDTEAFF. CDR3 nucleotides: TGCAGCGTCGCCACATCCCAAAACAGGGGGGACACTGAAGCTTTCTTT.